These T cell receptor beta chains were read from a single sample in a study of blood T cell repertoires in COVID-19. Generated by immunoSEQ multiplex PCR, the TCRdb table keeps only in-frame clones and is missing some. The table shows 200,000 or so clones, with around nine tenths occurring only once. What was sequenced was PBMCs or T cells enriched from blood (not recorded which). All receptors derive from a man aged 30 to 45 who had recovered from COVID-19. CDR3s include the opening cysteine and the closing phenylalanine or tryptophan. D genes are given only for firm matches. The size entry is marked missing in some rows and otherwise reads once, few, many or a size class.

cdr3_nt cdr3_aa v_call cdr3_length j_call d_call clone_size
TGTGCCAGCAGCCGCCCCCCCAGCTCCTACGAGCAGTACTTC CASSRPPSSYEQYF TRBV7-9 14 TRBJ2-7 . .
TGTGCCAGCAGCCGGGGGGGGTCGAACACTGAAGCTTTCTTT CASSRGGSNTEAFF TRBV28 14 TRBJ1-1 . .
TGTGCCAGCAGCCAAAACATGAACACTGAAGCTTTCTTT CASSQNMNTEAFF TRBV7-9 13 TRBJ1-1 . .
TGTGCCGGGGCTAGCGGGAGCACGAACACCGGGGAGCTGTTTTTT CAGASGSTNTGELFF TRBV30 15 TRBJ2-2 TRBD2 once
TGTGCCTCCAGCACAGGGGGACCCCTCTCCTACGAGCAGTACTTC CASSTGGPLSYEQYF TRBV30 15 TRBJ2-7 TRBD1 .
TGTGCCTGGAGTGGGGCCAGCCCTTCACCCCTCCACTTT CAWSGASPSPLHF TRBV30 13 TRBJ1-6 . .
TGTGCCAGCAGCCAAGTTAAGGGGGAAGGTAATTCACCCCTCCACTTT CASSQVKGEGNSPLHF TRBV3-1/TRBV3-2 16 TRBJ1-6 . .
TGTGCCAGCAGCTTAAGTCTCGCGGGAGCTGGGGAGACCCAGTACTTC CASSLSLAGAGETQYF TRBV11-2 16 TRBJ2-5 TRBD2 .
TGTGCCAGCAGCCCCGGGGGATTGTTAGGCACCGGGGAGCTGTTTTTT CASSPGGLLGTGELFF TRBV5-6 16 TRBJ2-2 . .
TGTGCCAGCAGCTTAGCTGAGACAAGAAGCTCCTACGAGCAGTACTTC CASSLAETRSSYEQYF TRBV11-2 16 TRBJ2-7 . once
TGCGCCAGCAGCCAGACAGAGCGGGGGGTGACGGGGACCCAGTACTTC CASSQTERGVTGTQYF TRBV4-1 16 TRBJ2-5 TRBD2 .
TGTGCCAGCAGTTCCATACTAGCGGGACTAACCTACGAGCAGTACTTC CASSSILAGLTYEQYF TRBV6-6 16 TRBJ2-7 TRBD2 .
TGTGCCAGCAGCTTAGGGGTAAGAGGCGAAAAACTGTTTTTT CASSLGVRGEKLFF TRBV7-9 14 TRBJ1-4 . once
TGTGCCAGCAGTACAACAGGGACGGATACGCAGTATTTT CASSTTGTDTQYF TRBV6-5 13 TRBJ2-3 . .
TGTGCCAGCAGTTCGAAACTACACGGGACAGACCTTTCACCCCTCCACTTT CASSSKLHGTDLSPLHF TRBV13 17 TRBJ1-6 TRBD1 once
TGTGCCTGGAGTCATCAGGGGGCGCGTAACCTTGAAGCTTTCTTT CAWSHQGARNLEAFF TRBV30 15 TRBJ1-1 TRBD1 .
TGTGCCAGCAGCGTAGAGGGACAGGGTACTAGCTCTGGAAACACCATATATTTT CASSVEGQGTSSGNTIYF TRBV9 18 TRBJ1-3 TRBD1 .
TGCAGCGTCATTAGCGGGAGTTTCTATGAGCAGTTCTTC CSVISGSFYEQFF TRBV29-1 13 TRBJ2-1 TRBD2 .
TGTGCCAGCTCACCAAGGAGGGCAGGCTACGAGCAGTACTTC CASSPRRAGYEQYF TRBV18 14 TRBJ2-7 . once
TGTGCCAGCAGCCAAACCGGGACTAAGAACACTGAAGCTTTCTTT CASSQTGTKNTEAFF TRBV3-1/TRBV3-2 15 TRBJ1-1 . .
TGTGCCAGCAGTAAAATTATTCTGGGGGGTGCATCCTACAATGAGCAGTTCTTC CASSKIILGGASYNEQFF TRBV21-1 18 TRBJ2-1 . .
TGTGCCAGCAGCTTAGATTCCCAGGGACCCCAGCATTTT CASSLDSQGPQHF TRBV7-2 13 TRBJ1-5 . .
TGTGCCAGCAGCTTCCAGGGTTCCGTCTACAATGAGCAGTTCTTC CASSFQGSVYNEQFF TRBV7-8 15 TRBJ2-1 . .
TGCAGCCAGGGGTTGCTGGGAACTGAAGCTTTCTTT CSQGLLGTEAFF TRBV29-1 12 TRBJ1-1 . .
TGTGCCAGCAGTTTTGGCCTAGCGGGGTCCTACGAGCAGTACTTC CASSFGLAGSYEQYF TRBV27 15 TRBJ2-7 TRBD2 .
TGTGCCGCCCCGGGACAGGGTCTTTACGAGCAGTACTTC CAAPGQGLYEQYF TRBV9 13 TRBJ2-7 TRBD1 .
TGTGCCAGCAGTTTATCCGACCCCGGGACAGGGACCTATGGCTACACCTTC CASSLSDPGTGTYGYTF TRBV27 17 TRBJ1-2 TRBD1 .
TGTGCCAGCAGCGCGCTCGGACAGGGGTTAACTAATGAAAAACTGTTTTTT CASSALGQGLTNEKLFF TRBV7-2 17 TRBJ1-4 TRBD1 few
TGTGCCATCAGTGGCGAGGTTTCCTACACCACGCCGGAGGGCTACACCTTC CAISGEVSYTTPEGYTF TRBV10-3 17 TRBJ1-2 . few
TGTGCCAGCAGTGAGAGTGGTGGGCCCCAGCATTTT CASSESGGPQHF TRBV6-1 12 TRBJ1-5 . few
TGTGCCACCAGCAGAGAAAGCGGAGGAGGGGCTAGGAATGAGCAGTTCTTC CATSRESGGGARNEQFF TRBV15 17 TRBJ2-1 . .
TGTGCCACCAGCCAGGGACAGACCTATGGCTACACCTTC CATSQGQTYGYTF TRBV24-1 13 TRBJ1-2 TRBD1 .
TGCGCCAGCAGCGAAAGGCGGGGGGTACTATTAAGGCAGTTCTTC CASSERRGVLLRQFF TRBV5-1 15 TRBJ2-1 TRBD2 .
TGTGCCTGGAGTATGGAGAATCAGCCCCAGCATTTT CAWSMENQPQHF TRBV30 12 TRBJ1-5 . .